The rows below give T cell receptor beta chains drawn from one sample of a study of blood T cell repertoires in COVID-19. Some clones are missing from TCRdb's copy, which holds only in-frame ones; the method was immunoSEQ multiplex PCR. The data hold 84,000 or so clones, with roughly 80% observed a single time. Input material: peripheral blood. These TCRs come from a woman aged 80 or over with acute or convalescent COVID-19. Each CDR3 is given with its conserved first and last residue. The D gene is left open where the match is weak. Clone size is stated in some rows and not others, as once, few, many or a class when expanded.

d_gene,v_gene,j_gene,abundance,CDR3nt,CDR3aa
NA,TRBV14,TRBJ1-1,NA,TGTGCCAGCAGCCAAGAAACACAGAACACTGAAGCTTTCTTT,CASSQETQNTEAFF
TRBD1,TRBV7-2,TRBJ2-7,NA,TGTGCCAGCGGAAGACAGGGGGGGGTAAAAGAGCAGTACTTC,CASGRQGGVKEQYF
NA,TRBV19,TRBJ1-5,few,TGTGCCAGTAGTATGTTGGGGGGAGGCCAGCCCCAGCATTTT,CASSMLGGGQPQHF
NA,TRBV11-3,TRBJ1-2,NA,TGTGCCAGCAGCTTAGATGTCAGGGGTTCCTATGGCTACACCTTC,CASSLDVRGSYGYTF
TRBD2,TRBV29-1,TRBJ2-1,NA,TGCAGCGTCCCGGGGAAGGCGACTAGCGGCCTCTACAATGAGCAGTTCTTC,CSVPGKATSGLYNEQFF
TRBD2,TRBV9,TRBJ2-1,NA,TGTGCCAGCAGCCAGGCAGCGGGGGCCTACAATGAGCAGTTCTTC,CASSQAAGAYNEQFF
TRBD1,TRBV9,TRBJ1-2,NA,TGTGCCAGCACCATACAGGGGACTAACTATGGCTACACCTTC,CASTIQGTNYGYTF
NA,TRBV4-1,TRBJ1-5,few,TGCGCCAGCAGCCCCCCCGGGTGGAATCAGCCCCAGCATTTT,CASSPPGWNQPQHF
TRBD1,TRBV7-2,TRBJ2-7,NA,TGTGCCAGCAGGTTACCGGGACAGTACGAGCAGTACTTC,CASRLPGQYEQYF
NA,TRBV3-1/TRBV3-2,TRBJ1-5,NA,TGTGCCAGCAGCCAACAGGGAGGTCAGCCCCAGCATTTT,CASSQQGGQPQHF
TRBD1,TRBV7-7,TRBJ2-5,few,TGTGCTAGCAGCTCGGGACAGGGAATCGCAGAGACCCAGTACTTC,CASSSGQGIAETQYF
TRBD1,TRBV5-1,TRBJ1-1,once,TGCGCCAGCAGGTCCCCGGGGACAGCTGAAGCTTTCTTT,CASRSPGTAEAFF
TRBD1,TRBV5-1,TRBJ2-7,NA,TGCGCCAGCAGCGCGAACAGGGGCTCCTACGAGCAGTACTTC,CASSANRGSYEQYF
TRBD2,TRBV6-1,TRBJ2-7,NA,TGTGCCAGCAGTGAGGCTAGCGGCGATAGCTCCTACGAGCAGTACTTC,CASSEASGDSSYEQYF
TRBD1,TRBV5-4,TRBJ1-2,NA,TGTGCCAGCAGCTTGGGTGTGGGACAGGACTTTGGCTACACCTTC,CASSLGVGQDFGYTF
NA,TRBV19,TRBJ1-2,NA,TGTGCCAGTAGTATCGAGGCGGCCTATGGCTACACCTTC,CASSIEAAYGYTF
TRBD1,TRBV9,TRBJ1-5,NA,TGTGCCAGCAGCGTTGGGCAGGGGGGCGGACAGCCCCAGCATTTT,CASSVGQGGGQPQHF
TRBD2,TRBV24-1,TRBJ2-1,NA,TGTGCCACCAGTATAGCGGGGAGCTCCTACAATGAGCAGTTCTTC,CATSIAGSSYNEQFF
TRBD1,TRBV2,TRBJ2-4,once,TGTGCCAGCAGACCCGGGACAGGGGCGGGCATTCAGTACTTC,CASRPGTGAGIQYF
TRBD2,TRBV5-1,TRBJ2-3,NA,TGCGCCAGCAGCATAGCGGGTACAGATACGCAGTATTTT,CASSIAGTDTQYF
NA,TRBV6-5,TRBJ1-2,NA,TGTGCCAGCAGTTACTCTCGGAGGAACTATGGCTACACCTTC,CASSYSRRNYGYTF
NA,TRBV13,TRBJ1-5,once,TGTGCCAGCAGCTTAGGAGCAGGGGCGGTGGGTCAGCCCCAGCATTTT,CASSLGAGAVGQPQHF
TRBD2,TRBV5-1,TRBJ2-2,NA,TGCGCCAGCAGCGCGACTAGCGGGGGCCCTAACACCGGGGAGCTGTTTTTT,CASSATSGGPNTGELFF
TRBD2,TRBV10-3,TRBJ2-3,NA,TGTGCCACCATCAAAACGTTGTCGGGGGGGGCGGGGACAGATACGCAGTATTTT,CATIKTLSGGAGTDTQYF
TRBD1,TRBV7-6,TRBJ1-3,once,TGTGCCAGCAGCATGACAGGGGGATCTGGAAACACCATATATTTT,CASSMTGGSGNTIYF
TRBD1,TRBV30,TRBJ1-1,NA,TGTGCCTGGAGTGGGGGACAGGGCAGGATCGCTGAAGCTTTCTTT,CAWSGGQGRIAEAFF
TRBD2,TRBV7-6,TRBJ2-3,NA,TGTGCCAGCAGCGGGCCTAGCGGGGGTTCCGATACGCAGTATTTT,CASSGPSGGSDTQYF
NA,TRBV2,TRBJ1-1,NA,TGTGCCAGCTCACGAGATGGGGGGTCCTATGAAGCTTTCTTT,CASSRDGGSYEAFF
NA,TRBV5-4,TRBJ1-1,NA,TGTGCCAGCAGCCGCATAACTGGAGGGAACACTGAAGCTTTCTTT,CASSRITGGNTEAFF
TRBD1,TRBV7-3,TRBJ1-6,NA,TGTGCCAGCAGTTTGACAGGGACAGGCTCACCCCTCCACTTT,CASSLTGTGSPLHF
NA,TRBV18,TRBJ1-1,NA,TGTGCCAGCTCGGCCGTCCTAGGGAGAGCCACTGAAGCTTTCTTT,CASSAVLGRATEAFF
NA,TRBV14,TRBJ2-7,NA,TGTGCCAGCAGCCCAGGCCTCAGGGGCTATACCTACGAGCAGTACTTC,CASSPGLRGYTYEQYF
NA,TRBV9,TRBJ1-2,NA,TGTGCCAGCAGCGTAGACACAGACTATGGCTACACCTTC,CASSVDTDYGYTF
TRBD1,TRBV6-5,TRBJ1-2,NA,TGTGCCAGCAGACCCGCCGACAGGGTCTATGGCTACACCTTC,CASRPADRVYGYTF
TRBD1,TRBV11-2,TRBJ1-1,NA,TGTGCCAGCAGCTTGAGGACAGGGAACACTGAAGCTTTCTTT,CASSLRTGNTEAFF
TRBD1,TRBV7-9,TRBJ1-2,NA,TGTGCCAGCAGCTTCTGGACAGGGACCTATGGCTACACCTTC,CASSFWTGTYGYTF
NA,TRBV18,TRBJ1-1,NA,TGTGCCAGCTCACCAAAGAGCGCCGACAACACTGAAGCTTTCTTT,CASSPKSADNTEAFF
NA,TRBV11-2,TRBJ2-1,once,TGTGCCAGCAGCTTATCCGGCTCGTCGCGGGACAGATACAATGAGCAGTTCTTC,CASSLSGSSRDRYNEQFF
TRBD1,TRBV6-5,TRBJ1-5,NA,TGTGCCAGCAGTCCGACAGGGAGCCAGCCCCAGCATTTT,CASSPTGSQPQHF
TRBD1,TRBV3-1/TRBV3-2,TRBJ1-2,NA,TGTGCCAGCAGCCTCCCATCTGGGACAGGGGGCTTTGGCTACACCTTC,CASSLPSGTGGFGYTF
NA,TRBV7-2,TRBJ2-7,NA,TGTGCCAGCAGCGCCGAATGGGCAGGAGGAACCTACGAGCAGTACTTC,CASSAEWAGGTYEQYF
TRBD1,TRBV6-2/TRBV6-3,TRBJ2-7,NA,TGTGCCAGCAGTCCGAGGACAGGGAAATCCTACGAGCAGTACTTC,CASSPRTGKSYEQYF
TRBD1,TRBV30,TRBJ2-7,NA,TGTGCAGGGACAGACCCTTTGAGCGAGCAGTACTTC,CAGTDPLSEQYF